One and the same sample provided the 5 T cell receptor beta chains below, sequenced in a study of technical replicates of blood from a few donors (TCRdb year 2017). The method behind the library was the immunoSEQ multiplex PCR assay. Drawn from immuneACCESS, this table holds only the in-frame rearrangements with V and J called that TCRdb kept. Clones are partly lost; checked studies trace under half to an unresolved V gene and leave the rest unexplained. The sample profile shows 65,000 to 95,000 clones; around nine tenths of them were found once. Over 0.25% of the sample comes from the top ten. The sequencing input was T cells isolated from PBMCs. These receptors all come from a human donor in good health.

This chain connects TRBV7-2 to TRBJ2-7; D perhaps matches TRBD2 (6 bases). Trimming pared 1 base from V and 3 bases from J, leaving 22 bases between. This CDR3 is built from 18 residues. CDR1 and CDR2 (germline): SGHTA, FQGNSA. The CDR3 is CASSLVDWRGGFDYEQYF. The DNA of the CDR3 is TGTGCCAGCAGCTTAGTGGATTGGCGGGGAGGATTTGACTACGAGCAGTACTTC.

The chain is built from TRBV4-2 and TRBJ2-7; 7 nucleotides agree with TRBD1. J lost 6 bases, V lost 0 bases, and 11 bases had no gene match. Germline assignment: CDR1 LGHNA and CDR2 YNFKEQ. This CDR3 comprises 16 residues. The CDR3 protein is CASSQDRQGRSGEQYF. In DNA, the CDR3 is TGTGCCAGCAGCCAAGACCGACAGGGTCGGTCTGGCGAGCAGTACTTC.

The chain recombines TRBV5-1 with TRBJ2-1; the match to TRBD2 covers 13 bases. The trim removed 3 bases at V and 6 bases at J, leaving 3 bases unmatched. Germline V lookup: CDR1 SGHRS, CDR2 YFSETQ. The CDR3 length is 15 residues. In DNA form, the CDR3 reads TGCGCCAGCAGCTCCGGACTAGCGGGAGCCAATGAGCAGTTCTTC. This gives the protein CASSSGLAGANEQFF.

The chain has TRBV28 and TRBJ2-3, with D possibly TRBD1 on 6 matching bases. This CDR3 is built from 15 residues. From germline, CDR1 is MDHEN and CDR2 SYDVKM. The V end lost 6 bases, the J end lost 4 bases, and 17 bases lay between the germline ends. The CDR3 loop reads CASSALPGQSDTQYF. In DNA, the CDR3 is TGTGCCAGCAGCGCTCTCCCGGGACAATCAGATACGCAGTATTTT.

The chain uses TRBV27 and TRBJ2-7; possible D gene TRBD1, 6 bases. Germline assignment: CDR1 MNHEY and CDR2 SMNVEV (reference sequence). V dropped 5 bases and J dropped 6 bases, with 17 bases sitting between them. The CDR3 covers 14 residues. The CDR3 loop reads CASSLTGSLGEQYF. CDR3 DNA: TGTGCCAGCAGTCTCACAGGGTCGCTTGGCGAGCAGTACTTC.